This T cell receptor (beta chain) was observed in a study of T cells in Graves' hyperthyroidism and ophthalmopathy. Study-level findings and limits: Prediction of ophthalmopathy progression came a median roughly 6.6 months pre-onset.

This clonotype was counted many times. The antigen remains unidentified. The CDR3 is 14 amino acids. The junction had 5 bases not matched to a gene; V was cut back by 5 bases and J by 5 bases. Germline V gene lookup returns CDR1 SGHVS and CDR2 FNYEAQ. No ophthalmopathy progression within 18 months constituted stable Graves' hyperthyroidism. The hyperthyroidism patients had all been newly diagnosed, and their disease duration was under 2 months. Their ages ranged from 18 to 65 years. Uncontrolled infections, other autoimmune diseases, pregnancy or lactation led to exclusion of patients. Regions amplified from RNA transcripts were the TCR beta CDR3 regions. Researchers ran a first-round RT-PCR on the TCR CDR3 using the HTBI primer set. One entry per CDR3 protein results from TCRdb running MiXCR on the multiplex PCR reads. The profile shows roughly 720,000 distinct CDR3 sequences, approximately 15% of them singletons.

This rearrangement joins TRBV7-6 to TRBJ2-7; 11 bases are shared with TRBD2. The sequence was collected from a man aged 45 to 65 with Graves' hyperthyroidism. Specimen: blood. The CDR3 sequence: CASSTLAGGDEQYF. In nucleotides, the CDR3 is TGTGCCAGCAGCACTCTAGCGGGAGGCGACGAGCAGTACTTC.